The source of this T cell receptor beta chain is a study of T cells in Graves' hyperthyroidism and ophthalmopathy. Amplification of TCR beta CDR3 regions was performed using RNA transcripts as template. The HTBI primer set was used in a first-round RT-PCR of the TCR CDR3. TCRdb independently ran MiXCR on the multiplex PCR reads; one entry per CDR3 protein. The sample holds around 430,000 distinct CDR3 sequences, 15% seen once. Many counts were recorded for this clonotype. Antigen: not known. This CDR3 contains 14 residues. Trimming cost V 6 bases and J 1 base, with 12 bases left between them. Germline CDR1 and CDR2: MDHEN and SYDVKM. General study results and limits: Stable hyperthyroidism and ophthalmopathy were separated using 13 V-J signatures.

This chain connects TRBV28 to TRBJ2-5, with D maybe TRBD2 (7 bases). The sample taken for sequencing was blood. The clonotype was recovered from a woman in her thirties with Graves' hyperthyroidism. The CDR3 region has the DNA TGTGCCAGCAGCCCGGGGGGCAGCCAAGAGACCCAGTACTTC. Translation gives CASSPGGSQETQYF.